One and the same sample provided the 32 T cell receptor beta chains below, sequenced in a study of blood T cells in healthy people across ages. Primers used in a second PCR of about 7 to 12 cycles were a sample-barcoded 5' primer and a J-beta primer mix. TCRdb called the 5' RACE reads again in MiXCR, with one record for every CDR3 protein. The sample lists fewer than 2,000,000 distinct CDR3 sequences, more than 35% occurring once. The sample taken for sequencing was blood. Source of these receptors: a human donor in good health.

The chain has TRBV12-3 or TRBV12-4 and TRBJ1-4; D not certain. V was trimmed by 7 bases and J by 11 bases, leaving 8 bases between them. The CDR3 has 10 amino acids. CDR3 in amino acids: CASKGRKLFF. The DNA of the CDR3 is TGTGCCAGCAAAGGGAGGAAACTGTTTTTT.

The CDR3 spells CASSLVGGGGTEAFF. The CDR3 DNA sequence: TGCGCCAGCAGCTTGGTGGGAGGGGGCGGCACTGAAGCTTTCTTT. The rearrangement uses TRBV5-1 and TRBJ1-1, with 7 bases matching TRBD1. Germline CDR1 is SGHRS and CDR2 is YFSETQ. The junction had 6 bases not matched to a gene; V was cut back by 0 bases and J by 4 bases. The CDR3 contains 15 residues.

The CDR3 region is CASSNLTSGGPNEQFF. DNA for the CDR3: TGCGCCAGCAGCAACCTGACTAGCGGAGGCCCCAATGAGCAGTTCTTC. The chain combines TRBV5-1 with TRBJ2-1; 9 bases align to TRBD2. The V and J ends lost 4 bases and 6 bases, in that order; junction bases with no gene match: 11. The CDR3 contains 16 residues. Per the germline V gene, CDR1 is SGHRS and CDR2 is YFSETQ.

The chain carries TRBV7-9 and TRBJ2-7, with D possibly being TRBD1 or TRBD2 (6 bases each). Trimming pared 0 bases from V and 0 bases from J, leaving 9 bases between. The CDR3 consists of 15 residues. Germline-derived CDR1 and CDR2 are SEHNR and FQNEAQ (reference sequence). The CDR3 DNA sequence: TGTGCCAGCAGCTTAGCTAAGGGGGGCTCCTACGAGCAGTACTTC. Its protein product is CASSLAKGGSYEQYF.

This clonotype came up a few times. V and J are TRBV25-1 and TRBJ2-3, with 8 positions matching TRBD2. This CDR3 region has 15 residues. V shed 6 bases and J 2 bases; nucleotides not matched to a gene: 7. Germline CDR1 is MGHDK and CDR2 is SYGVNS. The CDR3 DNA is TGTGCCAGCAGGGGCGGGAGGTGGGTCACAGATACGCAGTATTTT. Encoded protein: CASRGGRWVTDTQYF.

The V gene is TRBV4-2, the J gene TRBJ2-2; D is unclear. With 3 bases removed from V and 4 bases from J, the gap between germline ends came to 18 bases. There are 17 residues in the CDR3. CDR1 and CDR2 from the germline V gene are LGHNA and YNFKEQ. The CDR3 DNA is TGTGCCAGCAGCCATTCGGTCACCACCGGCCCCACCGGGGAGCTGTTTTTT. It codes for CASSHSVTTGPTGELFF.

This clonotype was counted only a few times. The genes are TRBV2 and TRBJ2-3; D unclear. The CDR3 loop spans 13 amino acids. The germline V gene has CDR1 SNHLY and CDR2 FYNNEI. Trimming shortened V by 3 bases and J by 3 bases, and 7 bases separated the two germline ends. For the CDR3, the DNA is TGTGCCAGCAGTGAGATCGGGACAGATACGCAGTATTTT. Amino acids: CASSEIGTDTQYF.

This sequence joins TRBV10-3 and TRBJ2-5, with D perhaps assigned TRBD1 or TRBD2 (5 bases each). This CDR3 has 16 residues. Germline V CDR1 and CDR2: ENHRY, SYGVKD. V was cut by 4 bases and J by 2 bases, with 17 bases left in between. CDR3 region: CAISAFVGVRQETQYF. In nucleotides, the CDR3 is TGTGCCATCAGTGCGTTCGTGGGGGTTCGGCAAGAGACCCAGTACTTC.

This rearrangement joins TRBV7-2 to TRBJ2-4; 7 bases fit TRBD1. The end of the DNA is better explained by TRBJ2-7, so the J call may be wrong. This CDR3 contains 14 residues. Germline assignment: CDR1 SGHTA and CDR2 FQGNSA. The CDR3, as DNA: TGTGCCAGCAGCTTGGGCCGACAGGGATACGAGCAGTACTTC. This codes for CASSLGRQGYEQYF.

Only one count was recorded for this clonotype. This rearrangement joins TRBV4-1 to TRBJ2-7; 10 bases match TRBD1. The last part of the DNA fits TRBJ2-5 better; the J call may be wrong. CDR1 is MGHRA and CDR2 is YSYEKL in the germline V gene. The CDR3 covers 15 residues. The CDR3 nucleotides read TGCGCCAGCAGCCCCCGGGACAGGGGAGCGGAGACCCAGTACTTC. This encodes CASSPRDRGAETQYF.

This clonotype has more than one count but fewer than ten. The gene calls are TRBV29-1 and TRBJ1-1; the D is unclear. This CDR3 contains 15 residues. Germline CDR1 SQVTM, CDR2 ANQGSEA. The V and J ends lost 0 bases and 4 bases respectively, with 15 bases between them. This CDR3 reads CSVEDQDGLSTEAFF. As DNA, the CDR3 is TGCAGCGTTGAAGATCAGGACGGTCTAAGCACTGAAGCTTTCTTT.

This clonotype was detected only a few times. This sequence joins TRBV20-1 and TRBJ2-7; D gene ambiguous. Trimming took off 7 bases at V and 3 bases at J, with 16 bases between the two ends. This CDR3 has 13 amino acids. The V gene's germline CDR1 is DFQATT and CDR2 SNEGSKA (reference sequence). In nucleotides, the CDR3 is TGCAGTGTGGGGTCTTATAACCTCTACGAGCAGTACTTC. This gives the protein CSVGSYNLYEQYF.

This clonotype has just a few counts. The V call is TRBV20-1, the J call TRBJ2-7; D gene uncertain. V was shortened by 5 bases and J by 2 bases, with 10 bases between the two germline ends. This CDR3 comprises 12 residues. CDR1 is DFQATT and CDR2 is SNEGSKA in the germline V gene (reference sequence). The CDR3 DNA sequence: TGCAGTGCTTTCCAAGACACCTACGAGCAGTACTTC. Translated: CSAFQDTYEQYF.

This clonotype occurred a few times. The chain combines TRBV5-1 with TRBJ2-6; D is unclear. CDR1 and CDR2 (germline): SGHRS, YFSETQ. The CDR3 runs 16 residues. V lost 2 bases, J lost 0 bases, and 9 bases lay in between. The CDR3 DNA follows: TGCGCCAGCAGCTTACAGACCAACTCTGGGGCCAACGTCCTGACTTTC. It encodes CASSLQTNSGANVLTF.

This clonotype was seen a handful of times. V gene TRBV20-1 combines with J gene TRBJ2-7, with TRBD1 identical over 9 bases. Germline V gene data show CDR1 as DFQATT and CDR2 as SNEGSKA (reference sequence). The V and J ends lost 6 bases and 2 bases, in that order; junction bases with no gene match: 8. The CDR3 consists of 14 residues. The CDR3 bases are TGCAGTGCGAGCAGACAGGGGGGAACCTACGAGCAGTACTTC. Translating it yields CSASRQGGTYEQYF.

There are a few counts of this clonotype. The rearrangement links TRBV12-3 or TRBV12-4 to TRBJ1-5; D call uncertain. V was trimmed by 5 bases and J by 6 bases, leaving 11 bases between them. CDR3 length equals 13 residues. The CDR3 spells CASSRDLFQPQHF. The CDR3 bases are TGTGCCAGCAGTCGAGACCTGTTTCAGCCCCAGCATTTT.

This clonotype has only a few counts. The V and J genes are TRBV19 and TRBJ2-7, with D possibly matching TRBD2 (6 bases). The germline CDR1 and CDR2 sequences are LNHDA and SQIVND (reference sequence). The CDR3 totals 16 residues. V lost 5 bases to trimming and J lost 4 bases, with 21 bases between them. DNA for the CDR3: TGTGCCAGTAGTGTTATCCTTGGCACGGGAGCTTACGAGCAGTACTTC. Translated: CASSVILGTGAYEQYF.

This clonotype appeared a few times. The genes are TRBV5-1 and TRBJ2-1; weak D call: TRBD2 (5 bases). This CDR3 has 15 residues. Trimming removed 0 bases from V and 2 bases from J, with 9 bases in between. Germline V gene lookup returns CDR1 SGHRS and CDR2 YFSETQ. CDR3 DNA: TGCGCCAGCAGCTTGGCGAGGGTTCCCTACAATGAGCAGTTCTTC. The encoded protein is CASSLARVPYNEQFF.

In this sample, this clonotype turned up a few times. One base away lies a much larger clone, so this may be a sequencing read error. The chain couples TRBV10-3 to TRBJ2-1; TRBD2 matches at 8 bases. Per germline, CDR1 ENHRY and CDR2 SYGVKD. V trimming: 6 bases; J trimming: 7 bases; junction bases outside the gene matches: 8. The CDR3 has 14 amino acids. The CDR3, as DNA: TGTGCCATCAGGGAGGTGCGGGAGGCAAATGAGCAGTTCTTC. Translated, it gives CAIREVREANEQFF.

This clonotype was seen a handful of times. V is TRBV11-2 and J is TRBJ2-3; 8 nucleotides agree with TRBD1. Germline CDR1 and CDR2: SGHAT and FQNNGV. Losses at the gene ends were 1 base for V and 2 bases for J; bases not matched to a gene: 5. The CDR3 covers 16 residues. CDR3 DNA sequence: TGTGCCAGCAGCTTAGGGCAGGGGGCGATCACAGATACGCAGTATTTT. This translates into CASSLGQGAITDTQYF.

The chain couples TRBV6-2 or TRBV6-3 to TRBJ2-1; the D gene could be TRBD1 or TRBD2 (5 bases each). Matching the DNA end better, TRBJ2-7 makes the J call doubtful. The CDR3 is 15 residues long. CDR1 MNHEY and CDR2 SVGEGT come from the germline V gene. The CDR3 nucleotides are TGTGCCAGCAGTTCTCGGGGCCCTTCCTACAATGAGCAGTACTTC. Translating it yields CASSSRGPSYNEQYF.

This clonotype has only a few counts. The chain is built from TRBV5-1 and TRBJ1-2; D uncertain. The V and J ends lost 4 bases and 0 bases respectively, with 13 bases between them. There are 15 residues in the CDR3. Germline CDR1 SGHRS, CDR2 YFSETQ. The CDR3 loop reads CASSLRQGTNYGYTF. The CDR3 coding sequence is TGCGCCAGCAGCCTCCGACAAGGAACTAACTATGGCTACACCTTC.

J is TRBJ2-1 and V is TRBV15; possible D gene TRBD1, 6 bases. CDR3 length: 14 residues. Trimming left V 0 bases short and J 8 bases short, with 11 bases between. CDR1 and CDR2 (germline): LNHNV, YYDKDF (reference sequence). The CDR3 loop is CATSRDLQGDEQFF. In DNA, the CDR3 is TGTGCCACCAGCAGAGATCTACAGGGCGATGAGCAGTTCTTC.

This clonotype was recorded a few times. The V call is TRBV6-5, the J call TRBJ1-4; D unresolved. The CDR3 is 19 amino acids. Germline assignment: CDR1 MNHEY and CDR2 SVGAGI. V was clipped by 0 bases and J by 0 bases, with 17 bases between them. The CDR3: CASSYSLPGEGPTNEKLFF. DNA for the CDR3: TGTGCCAGCAGTTACTCACTGCCCGGGGAAGGACCAACTAATGAAAAACTGTTTTTT.

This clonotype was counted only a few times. The CDR3: CASSVDSLETQYF. In nucleotides, the CDR3 is TGTGCCAGCAGCGTAGATTCTCTAGAGACCCAGTACTTC. V gene TRBV9 combines with J gene TRBJ2-5; D gene ambiguous. Trimming cost V 0 bases and J 4 bases, with 7 bases left between them. The CDR3 loop spans 13 amino acids. CDR1 is SGDLS and CDR2 is YYNGEE in the germline V gene.

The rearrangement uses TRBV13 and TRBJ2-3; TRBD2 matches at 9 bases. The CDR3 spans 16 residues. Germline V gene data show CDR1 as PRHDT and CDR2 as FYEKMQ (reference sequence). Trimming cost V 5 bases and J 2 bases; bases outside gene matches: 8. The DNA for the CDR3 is TGTGCCAGCAGCAGACCGACTAGCGGTCTCACAGATACGCAGTATTTT. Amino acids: CASSRPTSGLTDTQYF. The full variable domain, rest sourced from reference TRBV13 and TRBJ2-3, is AAGVIQSPRHLIKEKRETATLKCYPIPRHDTVYWYQQGPGQDPQFLISFYEKMQSDKGSIPDRFSAQQFSDYHSELNMSSLELGDSALYFCASSRPTSGLTDTQYFGPGTRLTVL.

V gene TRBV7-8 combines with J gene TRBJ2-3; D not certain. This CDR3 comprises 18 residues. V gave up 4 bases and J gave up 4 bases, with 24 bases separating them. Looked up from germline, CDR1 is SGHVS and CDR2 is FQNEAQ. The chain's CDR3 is CASSSPSNIELKADTQYF. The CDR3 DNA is TGTGCCAGCAGCTCCCCTTCGAATATAGAGTTGAAAGCAGATACGCAGTATTTT.

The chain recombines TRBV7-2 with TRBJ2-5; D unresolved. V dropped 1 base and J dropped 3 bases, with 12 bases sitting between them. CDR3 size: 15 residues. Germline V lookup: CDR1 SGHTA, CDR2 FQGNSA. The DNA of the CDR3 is TGTGCCAGCAGCTTAGAAAGTCAAGGAGAAGAGACCCAGTACTTC. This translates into CASSLESQGEETQYF.

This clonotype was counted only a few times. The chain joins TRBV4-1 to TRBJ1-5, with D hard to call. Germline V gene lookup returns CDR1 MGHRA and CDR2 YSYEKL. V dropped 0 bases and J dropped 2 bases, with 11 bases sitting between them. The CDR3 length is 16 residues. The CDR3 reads CASSQEVSFGNQPQHF. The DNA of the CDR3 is TGCGCCAGCAGCCAAGAAGTGTCTTTCGGCAATCAGCCCCAGCATTTT.

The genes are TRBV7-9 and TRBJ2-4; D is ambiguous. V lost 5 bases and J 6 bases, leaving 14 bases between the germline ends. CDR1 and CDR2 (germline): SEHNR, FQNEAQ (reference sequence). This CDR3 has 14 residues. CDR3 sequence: CASSPRSVRNIQYF. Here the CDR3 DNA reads TGTGCCAGCAGCCCCCGATCGGTCCGAAACATTCAGTACTTC.

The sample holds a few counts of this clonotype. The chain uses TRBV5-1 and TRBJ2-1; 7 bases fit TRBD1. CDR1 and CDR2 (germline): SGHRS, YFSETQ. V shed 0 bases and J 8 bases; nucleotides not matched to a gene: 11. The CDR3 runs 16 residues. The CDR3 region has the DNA TGCGCCAGCAGCTTGGCCAGTCGGACAGGTGGTGATGAGCAGTTCTTC. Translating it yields CASSLASRTGGDEQFF.

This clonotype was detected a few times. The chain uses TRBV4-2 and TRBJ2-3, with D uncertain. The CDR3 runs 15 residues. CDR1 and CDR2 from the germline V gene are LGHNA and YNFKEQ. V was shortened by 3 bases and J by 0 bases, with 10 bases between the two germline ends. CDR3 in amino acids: CASSQVLRSTDTQYF. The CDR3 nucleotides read TGTGCCAGCAGCCAGGTCCTCAGGAGCACAGATACGCAGTATTTT.